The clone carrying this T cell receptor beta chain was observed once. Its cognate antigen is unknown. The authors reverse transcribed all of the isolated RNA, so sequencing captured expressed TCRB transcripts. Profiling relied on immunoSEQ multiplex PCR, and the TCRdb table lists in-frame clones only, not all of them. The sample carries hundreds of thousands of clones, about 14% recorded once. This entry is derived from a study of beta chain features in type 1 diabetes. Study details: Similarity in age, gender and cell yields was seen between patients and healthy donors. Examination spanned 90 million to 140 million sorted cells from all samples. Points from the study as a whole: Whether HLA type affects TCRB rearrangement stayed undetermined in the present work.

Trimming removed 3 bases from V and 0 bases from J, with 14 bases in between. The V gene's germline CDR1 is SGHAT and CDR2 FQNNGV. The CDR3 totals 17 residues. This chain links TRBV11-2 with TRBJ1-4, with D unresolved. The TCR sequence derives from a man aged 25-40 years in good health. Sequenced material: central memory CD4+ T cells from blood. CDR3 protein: CASSFGSGLATNEKLFF. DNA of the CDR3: TGTGCCAGCAGCTTTGGGTCAGGCCTCGCAACTAATGAAAAACTGTTTTTT. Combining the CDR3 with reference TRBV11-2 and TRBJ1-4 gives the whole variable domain EAGVAQSPRYKIIEKRQSVAFWCNPISGHATLYWYQQILGQGPKLLIQFQNNGVVDDSQLPKDRFSAERLKGVDSTLKIQPAKLEDSAVYLCASSFGSGLATNEKLFFGSGTQLSVL.